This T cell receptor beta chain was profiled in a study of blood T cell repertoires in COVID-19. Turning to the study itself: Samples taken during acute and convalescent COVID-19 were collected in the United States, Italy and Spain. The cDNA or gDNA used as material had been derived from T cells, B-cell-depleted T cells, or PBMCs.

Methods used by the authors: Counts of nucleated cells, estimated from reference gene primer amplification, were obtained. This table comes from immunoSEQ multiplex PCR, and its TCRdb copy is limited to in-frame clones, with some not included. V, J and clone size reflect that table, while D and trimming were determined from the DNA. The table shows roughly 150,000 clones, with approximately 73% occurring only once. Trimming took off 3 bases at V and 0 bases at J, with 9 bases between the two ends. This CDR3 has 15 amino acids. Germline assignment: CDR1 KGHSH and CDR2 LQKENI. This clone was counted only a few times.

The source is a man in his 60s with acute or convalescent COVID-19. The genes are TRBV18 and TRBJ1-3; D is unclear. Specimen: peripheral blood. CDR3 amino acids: CASSPPSSSGNTIYF. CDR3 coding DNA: TGTGCCAGCTCACCCCCTTCGTCCTCTGGAAACACCATATATTTT.